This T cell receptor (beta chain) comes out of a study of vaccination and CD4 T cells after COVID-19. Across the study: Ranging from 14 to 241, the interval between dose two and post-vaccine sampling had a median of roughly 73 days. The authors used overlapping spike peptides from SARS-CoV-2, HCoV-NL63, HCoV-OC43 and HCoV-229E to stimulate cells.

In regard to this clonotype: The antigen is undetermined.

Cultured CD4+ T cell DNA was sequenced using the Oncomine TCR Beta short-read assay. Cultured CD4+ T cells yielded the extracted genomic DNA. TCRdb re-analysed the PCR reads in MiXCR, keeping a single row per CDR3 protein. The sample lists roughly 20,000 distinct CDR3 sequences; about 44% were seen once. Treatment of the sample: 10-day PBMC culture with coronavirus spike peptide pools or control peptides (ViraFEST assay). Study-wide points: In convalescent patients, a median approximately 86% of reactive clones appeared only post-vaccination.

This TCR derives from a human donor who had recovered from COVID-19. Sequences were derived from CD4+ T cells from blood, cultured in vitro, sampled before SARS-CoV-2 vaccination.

In nucleotides, the CDR3 is TGTGCCAGCAGAGGGTTTGCTGAAGCTTTCTTT. Its translation is CASRGFAEAFF. The rearrangement uses TRBV6-1 and TRBJ1-1, with no clear D. The CDR3 spans 11 residues. Between the trimmed V and J ends, which lost 6 bases and 6 bases, there was a span of 8 bases. CDR1 is MNHNS, CDR2 SASEGT, per germline.